The 9 T cell receptor beta chains given below trace back to one sample, sequenced in a study of cytomegalovirus exposure and HLA in healthy donors. Use of 60 Vbeta and 13 Jbeta primers characterized the PCR. TCRdb keeps only in-frame clones here, not all; method: immunoSEQ multiplex PCR. The sample shows a few hundred thousand clones, 72% of them seen only once. Sequenced input: PBMCs. The receptors originated from a female donor in good health and CMV-seronegative.

The genes are TRBV10-3 and TRBJ1-1, with D unresolved. The germline gives CDR1 ENHRY, CDR2 SYGVKD. Between the trimmed V and J ends, which lost 7 bases and 3 bases, there was a span of 15 bases. The CDR3 extends over 14 amino acids. The CDR3 sequence: CAITDQVGDTEAFF. CDR3 in DNA: TGTGCCATCACGGACCAGGTCGGGGACACTGAAGCTTTCTTT.

The CDR3: CASSDFRTMPSYEQYF. The CDR3 nucleotides read TGCGCCAGCAGTGATTTCCGGACAATGCCCTCCTACGAGCAGTACTTC. V usage is TRBV10-2 and J usage is TRBJ2-7; D is perhaps TRBD1 (5 bases). Germline V gene lookup returns CDR1 WSHSY and CDR2 SAAADI. V was pared by 3 bases and J by 0 bases, with 15 bases between. The CDR3 is 16 residues long.

This chain links TRBV19 with TRBJ2-1; 7 bases are shared with TRBD1. This CDR3 is built from 17 residues. CDR1 LNHDA and CDR2 SQIVND come from the germline V gene (reference sequence). With V trimmed by 1 base and J by 2 bases, 8 bases remained unmatched. The CDR3 sequence is CASSIVGSGQPYNEQFF. The DNA for the CDR3 is TGTGCCAGTAGTATAGTAGGGTCGGGACAGCCCTACAATGAGCAGTTCTTC.

The V and J genes are TRBV19 and TRBJ2-1; 7 positions match TRBD2. The length of the CDR3 is 15 residues. The germline V gene has CDR1 LNHDA and CDR2 SQIVND (reference sequence). Unmatched junction bases numbered 4, after V lost 1 base and J lost 4 bases. The CDR3 sequence is CASSIAASGYNEQFF. The CDR3 DNA reads TGTGCCAGTAGTATAGCGGCTAGCGGTTACAATGAGCAGTTCTTC.

The chain couples TRBV2 to TRBJ1-4; TRBD1 matches at 12 bases. CDR1 and CDR2 (germline): SNHLY, FYNNEI. The junction had 6 bases not matched to a gene; V was cut back by 7 bases and J by 9 bases. This CDR3 region has 14 residues. As DNA, the CDR3 is TGTGCCAGCAACCTGGGACAGGGGGCACAAAAACTGTTTTTT. Its protein is CASNLGQGAQKLFF.

The table lists this clone with a few counts. This chain connects TRBV23-1 to TRBJ1-5; D unclear. Being an ORF, TRBV23-1 has a function that is uncertain. The CDR3 contains 16 residues. V lost 5 bases, J lost 4 bases, and 18 bases lay in between. CDR3 sequence (DNA): TGCGCCAGCAGTGAAAAAACGGGAACGGCAAATCAGCCCCAGCATTTT. It is translated as CASSEKTGTANQPQHF.

The rearrangement joins TRBV25-1 to TRBJ2-4; 7 bases fit TRBD2. This CDR3 contains 13 residues. The germline V gene has CDR1 MGHDK and CDR2 SYGVNS. V gave up 6 bases and J gave up 7 bases; unmatched junction bases: 6. The CDR3 DNA reads TGTGCCAGCAGAGACCCGCGGGGGAACATTCAGTACTTC. Its translation is CASRDPRGNIQYF.

This sequence joins TRBV28 and TRBJ2-5; 11 bases map to TRBD2. The CDR3 loop spans 15 amino acids. V shed 4 bases, J shed 2 bases, and the junction held 3 bases outside the gene matches. CDR1 MDHEN and CDR2 SYDVKM come from the germline V gene. The CDR3, as DNA: TGTGCCAGCAGTTGGGGGACTAGCGGACAAGAGACCCAGTACTTC. It encodes CASSWGTSGQETQYF.

This clone was seen a single time. In DNA form, the CDR3 reads TGTGCCAGCAGCTTAGTGGGGAGTGTCACAGATACGCAGTATTTT. Translated, it gives CASSLVGSVTDTQYF. The chain has TRBV7-9 and TRBJ2-3; tentative D call: TRBD2 (5 bases). The CDR3 has 15 amino acids. Per the germline V gene, CDR1 is SEHNR and CDR2 is FQNEAQ (reference sequence). V lost 1 base and J lost 2, with 10 bases in between. The variable domain in full, with the rest retrieved from reference TRBV7-9 and TRBJ2-3, is DTGVSQNPRHKITKRGQNVTFRCDPISEHNRLYWYRQTLGQGPEFLTYFQNEAQLEKSRLLSDRFSAERPKGSFSTLEIQRTEQGDSAMYLCASSLVGSVTDTQYFGPGTRLTVL.